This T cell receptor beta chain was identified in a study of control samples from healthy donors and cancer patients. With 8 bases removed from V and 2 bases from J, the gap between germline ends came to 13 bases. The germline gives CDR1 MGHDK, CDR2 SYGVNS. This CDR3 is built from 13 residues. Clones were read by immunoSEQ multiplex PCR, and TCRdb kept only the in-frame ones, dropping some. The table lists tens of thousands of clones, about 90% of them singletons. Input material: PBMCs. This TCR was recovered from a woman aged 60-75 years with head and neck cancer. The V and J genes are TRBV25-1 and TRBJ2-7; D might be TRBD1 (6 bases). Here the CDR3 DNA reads TGTGCCAGCGGAGCGGCAGGGGCCTACGAGCAGTACTTC. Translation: CASGAAGAYEQYF.